Following are 13 T cell receptor beta chains from one sample sequenced in a study of blood T cell repertoires in COVID-19. Generated by immunoSEQ multiplex PCR, the TCRdb table keeps only in-frame clones and is missing some. The sample carries roughly 150,000 clones, 65% to 90% recorded once. Sequenced input: peripheral blood. Receptors originate from a woman aged 45-65 years with acute or convalescent COVID-19.

The chain is built from TRBV7-2 and TRBJ2-1; tentative D call: TRBD2 (6 bases). Trimming stripped 1 base from V and 5 bases from J, with 12 bases between. Germline-derived CDR1 and CDR2 are SGHTA and FQGNSA. The CDR3 has 15 amino acids. Here the CDR3 reads CASSLVGGKDNEQFF. CDR3 bases: TGTGCCAGCAGCTTAGTTGGGGGGAAGGACAATGAGCAGTTCTTC.

The V gene is TRBV5-1, the J gene TRBJ1-5, with D uncertain. The CDR3 length is 14 residues. From germline, CDR1 is SGHRS and CDR2 YFSETQ. V was shortened by 4 bases and J by 2 bases, with 10 bases between the two germline ends. CDR3 sequence reads: CASSPGLGNQPQHF. Here the CDR3 DNA reads TGCGCCAGCAGCCCAGGACTCGGCAATCAGCCCCAGCATTTT.

This chain links TRBV7-9 with TRBJ1-1; the D is unclear. The CDR3 spans 13 residues. V lost 1 base, J lost 2 bases, and 5 bases lay in between. Per germline, CDR1 SEHNR and CDR2 FQNEAQ (reference sequence). CDR3 in DNA: TGTGCCAGCAGCTTAGGGCAAAACACTGAAGCTTTCTTT. Residues: CASSLGQNTEAFF.

This clone occurred a few times. This chain connects TRBV10-1 to TRBJ2-1, with TRBD2 matching 8 bases. Germline assignment: CDR1 WNHNN and CDR2 SYGVQD (reference sequence). CDR3 length: 16 residues. Trimming removed 0 bases from V and 4 bases from J; junction bases left unmatched: 5. This CDR3 is CASSESPTGGYNEQFF. The CDR3 DNA follows: TGCGCCAGCAGTGAGTCCCCAACGGGGGGGTACAATGAGCAGTTCTTC.

The chain uses TRBV7-6 and TRBJ2-1; 11 bases fit TRBD2. The junction had 5 bases not matched to a gene; V was cut back by 5 bases and J by 5 bases. Germline-derived CDR1 and CDR2 are SGHVS and FNYEAQ. The CDR3 totals 15 residues. The CDR3 sequence is CASSISGGANNEQFF. DNA of the CDR3: TGTGCCAGCAGCATTAGCGGGGGGGCGAACAATGAGCAGTTCTTC.

The genes are TRBV7-9 and TRBJ1-1, with D hard to call. The CDR3 runs 15 residues. The ends were cut back, 1 base at V and 0 bases at J, with 9 bases in the middle. Germline V gene sequence: CDR1 SEHNR, CDR2 FQNEAQ (reference sequence). The CDR3 sequence: CASSLGAVMNTEAFF. DNA for the CDR3: TGTGCCAGCAGCTTAGGTGCAGTAATGAACACTGAAGCTTTCTTT.

The chain combines TRBV4-3 with TRBJ2-3; D is ambiguous. CDR1 is LGHNA, CDR2 YSLEER, per germline. The V end lost 4 bases, the J end lost 1 base, and 9 bases lay between the germline ends. CDR3 length equals 14 residues. The CDR3 loop reads CASSPDSGTDTQYF. CDR3 bases: TGCGCCAGCAGCCCCGATTCGGGCACAGATACGCAGTATTTT.

J is TRBJ1-1 and V is TRBV19, with TRBD1 as a possible D gene (5 bases). Looked up from germline, CDR1 is LNHDA and CDR2 is SQIVND (reference sequence). The CDR3 runs 15 residues. Trimming cost V 3 bases and J 4 bases, with 15 bases left between them. The CDR3 DNA reads TGTGCCAGTAGTATGATACCGGACATGAGCACTGAAGCTTTCTTT. Amino acid sequence: CASSMIPDMSTEAFF.

The genes are TRBV7-8 and TRBJ1-1; D might be TRBD1 (6 bases). Germline V CDR1 and CDR2: SGHVS, FQNEAQ. V was clipped by 4 bases and J by 4 bases, with 13 bases between them. The CDR3 totals 14 residues. The CDR3 DNA follows: TGTGCCAGCAGCTGGAATACAGGGTCCACTGAAGCTTTCTTT. Its protein is CASSWNTGSTEAFF.

This clone was found a few times. This chain links TRBV6-5 with TRBJ2-1; 8 bases map to TRBD1. J was trimmed by 5 bases and V by 6 bases; bases with no gene match: 9. Germline V CDR1 and CDR2: MNHEY, SVGAGI. The CDR3 has 15 residues. In nucleotides, the CDR3 is TGTGCCAGCAGCCCGCCGGACAGGGAGGACAATGAGCAGTTCTTC. It translates to CASSPPDREDNEQFF.

The chain is built from TRBV6-4 and TRBJ1-5, with D unclear. The CDR3 is 16 residues long. The germline V gene has CDR1 MRHNA and CDR2 SNTAGT. Deletions cut 4 bases from V and 6 bases from J, with 19 bases between. The CDR3 DNA is TGTGCCAGCAGTGGGTCCCACACAGAGTATATTCAGCCCCAGCATTTT. It encodes CASSGSHTEYIQPQHF.

The chain joins TRBV7-2 to TRBJ1-4; D is undetermined. CDR1 and CDR2 (germline): SGHTA, FQGNSA. The CDR3 is 13 residues long. With 1 base removed from V and 8 bases from J, the gap between germline ends came to 8 bases. In nucleotides, the CDR3 is TGTGCCAGCAGCTTAGGTGGGCGCGAAAAACTGTTTTTT. Residues: CASSLGGREKLFF. The full variable domain, with the rest looked up from reference TRBV7-2 and TRBJ1-4, is GAGVSQSPSNKVTEKGKDVELRCDPISGHTALYWYRQSLGQGLEFLIYFQGNSAPDKSGLPSDRFSAERTGGSVSTLTIQRTQQEDSAVYLCASSLGGREKLFFGSGTQLSVL.

This clone came up once. The rearrangement uses TRBV7-2 and TRBJ2-1, with 8 bases fitting TRBD2. Germline assignment: CDR1 SGHTA and CDR2 FQGNSA. CDR3 length: 13 amino acids. V dropped 3 bases and J dropped 8; count of bases not matched to a gene: 3. The CDR3 region has the DNA TGTGCCAGCAGCTTCAGCGGGGGCGATGAGCAGTTCTTC. It yields the protein CASSFSGGDEQFF.